The present T cell receptor (beta chain) was sequenced within a study of shared clonotypes between healthy human individuals. Data came from immunoSEQ multiplex PCR; TCRdb stores just in-frame clones and leaves some out. The table records under 1 million clones, 96% of them present only once. Naive CD8 cells, CD45RO-negative and positively selected for CCR7, excluded terminally differentiated effector memory CD45RA+ cells. Per the germline V gene, CDR1 is MGHRA and CDR2 is YSYEKL. V shed 1 base and J 4 bases; nucleotides not matched to a gene: 7. The CDR3 spans 16 residues. The source material was naive CD8+ T cells sorted from blood. The chain couples TRBV4-1 to TRBJ2-5, with 9 bases matching TRBD1. This TCR was recovered from a man aged 25-40 years in good health. The CDR3 protein is CASSQVPPTGGETQYF. CDR3 nucleotide sequence: TGCGCCAGCAGCCAAGTCCCCCCGACAGGGGGAGAGACCCAGTACTTC.